A selection of T cell receptor beta chains follows, all from one sample in a study of blood T cell repertoires in COVID-19. TCRdb's copy holds only in-frame clones and misses some; the assay was immunoSEQ multiplex PCR. The sample has fewer than 200,000 clones, around nine tenths seen once; the top ten hold 5% to 6.5%. Material: peripheral blood. Source of these receptors: a man aged 40-55 years with active or convalescent COVID-19. Each CDR3 is given with its conserved first and last residue. D genes are given only for firm matches. Rows give clone size only sometimes, using once, few, many, or a class for an expanded clone.

J gene,D gene,clone size,V gene,CDR3 DNA,CDR3 protein
TRBJ2-2,TRBD1,NA,TRBV19,TGTGCCAGTAGGAAGGGACAGAGGAACACCGGGGAGCTGTTTTTT,CASRKGQRNTGELFF
TRBJ2-2,TRBD2,once,TRBV30,TGTGCCTGGAGTGTAGTTACGTGGACTAGCGGGACGGGCACCGGGGAGCTGTTTTTT,CAWSVVTWTSGTGTGELFF
TRBJ1-6,NA,NA,TRBV7-9,TGTGCCAGCAGCTTAACGAGCTCCTATAATTCACCCCTCCACTTT,CASSLTSSYNSPLHF
TRBJ1-5,NA,NA,TRBV12-3/TRBV12-4,TGTGCCAGCAGCGGAGTCAATCAGCCCCAGCATTTT,CASSGVNQPQHF
TRBJ2-5,NA,NA,TRBV6-2/TRBV6-3,TGTGCCAGCCGTTGGGGCAGGGCCCACGGGACCCAGTACTTC,CASRWGRAHGTQYF
TRBJ1-6,TRBD1,NA,TRBV6-1,TGTGCCAGCAGTGAACTAGGACAGGGGGCAGTCTATAATTCACCCCTCCACTTT,CASSELGQGAVYNSPLHF
TRBJ2-5,TRBD1,NA,TRBV19,TGTGCCAGTGAAGACAGGGCCGTTGAGACCCAGTACTTC,CASEDRAVETQYF
TRBJ2-1,TRBD2,NA,TRBV2,TGTGCCAGCAGTGGGACTAGTCTCTCTTCCGGTGAGCAGTTCTTC,CASSGTSLSSGEQFF
TRBJ1-2,NA,NA,TRBV25-1,TGTGCCAGCTCCTCCCCAGGGCGGAGCTACACCTTC,CASSSPGRSYTF
TRBJ2-1,NA,NA,TRBV28,TGTGCCAGCAGCCTAGGATACGGGGGGCTCTACAATGAGCAGTTCTTC,CASSLGYGGLYNEQFF
TRBJ1-4,NA,NA,TRBV29-1,TGCAGCGTTGACGCGGACAGTAATGAAAAACTGTTTTTT,CSVDADSNEKLFF
TRBJ1-1,TRBD1,NA,TRBV19,TGTGCCAGTAGCCCTGGGACAGACGCAATGAACACTGAAGCTTTCTTT,CASSPGTDAMNTEAFF
TRBJ2-7,NA,NA,TRBV19,TGTGCCAGTAGCCGAGGCCAGGGGTTCTACGAGCAGTACTTC,CASSRGQGFYEQYF
TRBJ1-3,NA,NA,TRBV7-8,TGTGCCAGCAGCTCCCGGACTTTCTCTGGAAACACCATATATTTT,CASSSRTFSGNTIYF
TRBJ2-5,NA,NA,TRBV5-6,TGTGCCAGCAGCTTGGTATCAGGGGTCCGCGAGACCCAGTACTTC,CASSLVSGVRETQYF
TRBJ2-6,NA,NA,TRBV14,TGTGCCAGCAGCCAAATCTCGGGGGTCTCTGGGGCCAACGTCCTGACTTTC,CASSQISGVSGANVLTF
TRBJ1-1,NA,NA,TRBV6-5,TGTGCCAGTCGACGTCCGGGGTCGGGCACTGAAGCTTTCTTT,CASRRPGSGTEAFF
TRBJ1-1,NA,NA,TRBV2,TGTGCCAGCAACCTCAGGGGAGGGGTGAACACTGAAGCTTTCTTT,CASNLRGGVNTEAFF
TRBJ2-5,NA,NA,TRBV7-9,TGTGCCAGCAGCTTAGCGCTTGCGGGGCGGGAGACCCAGTACTTC,CASSLALAGRETQYF
TRBJ2-7,TRBD1,NA,TRBV27,TGTGCCAGCAGTTCGACAGGGAGCTCCTACGAGCAGTACTTC,CASSSTGSSYEQYF
TRBJ1-5,TRBD1,NA,TRBV28,TGTGCCAGCAGGAGGGCGCAGGGGGGTCAGCCCCAGCATTTT,CASRRAQGGQPQHF
TRBJ1-1,NA,NA,TRBV6-6,TGTGCCAGCAGTTACACATCAGTGAACACTGAAGCTTTCTTT,CASSYTSVNTEAFF
TRBJ1-2,TRBD1,few,TRBV6-2/TRBV6-3,TGTGCCAGCAGCCGCGGACAGGGGATGCTCGGCTACACCTTC,CASSRGQGMLGYTF
TRBJ2-7,TRBD1,NA,TRBV6-1,TGTGCCAGCAGTCCACCACCGGGACAGGGTAGCGAGCAGTACTTC,CASSPPPGQGSEQYF
TRBJ1-1,TRBD1,NA,TRBV19,TGTGCCACTGCGGACAGGATAAAAGCTTTCTTT,CATADRIKAFF
TRBJ2-1,TRBD2,once,TRBV19,TGTGCCAGTAGTATACTAGCGGGGGTCGGTAACAATGAGCAGTTCTTC,CASSILAGVGNNEQFF
TRBJ1-1,TRBD1,NA,TRBV6-2/TRBV6-3,TGTGCCAGCAGTGGGACAGGGGGCAGGAGAGGCACTGAAGCTTTCTTT,CASSGTGGRRGTEAFF
TRBJ2-7,TRBD1,NA,TRBV29-1,TGCAGCGGAAGGCGACAGGGGGCCCACGAGCAGTACTTC,CSGRRQGAHEQYF
TRBJ2-7,NA,NA,TRBV28,TGTGCCAGCAGCGGGGGACCGAACCAGTCCGACGAGCAGTACTTC,CASSGGPNQSDEQYF
TRBJ1-1,NA,NA,TRBV19,TGTGCCAGTGCGACAGCCCTAAACACTGAAGCTTTCTTT,CASATALNTEAFF
TRBJ1-4,TRBD1,few,TRBV11-3,TGTGCCAGCAGCCCTGGGACAGGGGAAGGAGAAAAACTGTTTTTT,CASSPGTGEGEKLFF
TRBJ2-3,TRBD2,NA,TRBV5-5,TGTGCCAGCAGCTTTAGGTCGCGAGGGCTAGCGGGGGGTAAGACAGATACGCAGTATTTT,CASSFRSRGLAGGKTDTQYF
TRBJ1-3,NA,NA,TRBV27,TGTGCCAGCAGTTCCCGCGGATCTGGAAACACCATATATTTT,CASSSRGSGNTIYF
TRBJ2-3,TRBD2,NA,TRBV6-5,TGTGCCAGCAGTCTACTAGCGGGTAGCACAGATACGCAGTATTTT,CASSLLAGSTDTQYF
TRBJ1-2,TRBD1,NA,TRBV18,TGTGCCAGCTCACCCATGACCGGGACAGGGTTTGGCTACACCTTC,CASSPMTGTGFGYTF
TRBJ2-5,NA,once,TRBV28,TGTGCCAGCCGGCCCGGCGGGCCGGAGACCCAGTACTTC,CASRPGGPETQYF
TRBJ2-7,NA,NA,TRBV5-1,TGCGCCAGCAGCCTACGATCCGGGTCCTACGAGCAGTACTTC,CASSLRSGSYEQYF
TRBJ1-4,TRBD1,NA,TRBV19,TGTGCCAGTAGGAAGGACAGGGGAACCCGCAGGGATGAAAAACTGTTTTTT,CASRKDRGTRRDEKLFF
TRBJ1-1,TRBD1,NA,TRBV19,TGTGCCAGTAGTACCACCTGGGACAGGGAGAACACTGAAGCTTTCTTT,CASSTTWDRENTEAFF
TRBJ2-2,TRBD2,NA,TRBV5-1,TGCGCCAGCAGCTCGAGCGGGGGGCTAAACACCGGGGAGCTGTTTTTT,CASSSSGGLNTGELFF